This T cell receptor beta chain was documented in a study of blood T cell repertoires in COVID-19. Participants came from some 23 US areas, aged about 18 to 95 years. This clone was seen just once. The sample holds other DNA sequences that translate to the same CDR3. Here immunoSEQ multiplex PCR was the method, and the copy in TCRdb shows in-frame clones only, minus some. The table lists about 480,000 clones, approximately 90% of them singletons. Sequenced sample: PBMCs or T cells enriched from blood (not recorded which). This receptor was obtained from a woman aged 40 to 55 who had recovered from COVID-19.

The CDR3 nucleotides are TGCAGCGTTGAGGGAGCTGGAAACACCATATATTTT. As protein: CSVEGAGNTIYF. This chain joins TRBV29-1 and TRBJ1-3; D ambiguous. The germline gives CDR1 SQVTM, CDR2 ANQGSEA. The germline V and J ends were trimmed by 3 bases and 2 bases, with 5 bases remaining between them. The CDR3 totals 12 residues.